The rows below give T cell receptor beta chains drawn from one sample of a study of cytomegalovirus exposure and HLA in healthy donors. Assay used: immunoSEQ multiplex PCR; TCRdb lists only in-frame clones, some missing. The sample lists over 150,000 clones, about three quarters occurring once. Sequencing input: PBMCs. These receptors were obtained from a woman in her twenties or thirties in good health and CMV-seronegative. Each CDR3 is given with its conserved first and last residue. Each record gives: D gene, V gene, clone size, J gene, CDR3 protein, CDR3 DNA. The D gene is left open where the match is weak. Clone size is stated in some rows and not others, as once, few, many or a class when expanded.

TRBD1	TRBV28	.	TRBJ1-3	CASSLETGGYSGNTIYF	TGTGCCAGCTCACTTGAGACAGGGGGCTACTCTGGAAACACCATATATTTT
.	TRBV7-6	.	TRBJ2-5	CASSGDGGAQYF	TGTGCCAGCAGCGGAGACGGGGGTGCCCAGTACTTC
.	TRBV11-2	.	TRBJ2-2	CASRPGRRELFF	TGTGCCAGCAGGCCCGGCCGGAGAGAGCTGTTTTTT
.	TRBV27	.	TRBJ2-5	CASSSRLGLRPQYF	TGTGCCAGCAGTTCCCGACTAGGTCTGCGGCCCCAGTACTTC
.	TRBV7-6	.	TRBJ2-1	CASSLQLDNEQFF	TGTGCCAGCAGCTTGCAACTTGACAATGAGCAGTTCTTC
.	TRBV7-9	.	TRBJ1-3	CASTSDSAGNTIYF	TGTGCCAGCACCTCCGACAGTGCTGGAAACACCATATATTTT
.	TRBV11-2	once	TRBJ2-7	CASIRGGHYEQYF	TGTGCCAGCATTAGGGGGGGGCACTACGAGCAGTACTTC
.	TRBV13	.	TRBJ1-5	CASSLGPGKAQHF	TGTGCCAGCAGCTTAGGGCCCGGGAAGGCCCAGCATTTT
TRBD1	TRBV19	.	TRBJ2-7	CASSYTGGWTEQYF	TGTGCCAGTAGTTACACAGGGGGGTGGACCGAGCAGTACTTC
.	TRBV19	.	TRBJ1-2	CASSFTSGTRLVGYTF	TGTGCCAGTAGTTTTACCTCCGGGACAAGGCTTGTTGGCTACACCTTC
.	TRBV9	.	TRBJ2-2	CASSTDPVSPNTGELFF	TGTGCCAGCAGCACAGATCCTGTCTCCCCGAACACCGGGGAGCTGTTTTTT
.	TRBV28	once	TRBJ1-2	CASSPGANYGYTF	TGTGCCAGCAGTCCGGGAGCTAACTATGGCTACACCTTC
TRBD1	TRBV5-4	.	TRBJ2-7	CASSQGQGSSYEQYF	TGTGCCAGCAGCCAAGGACAGGGGAGCTCCTACGAGCAGTACTTC
TRBD2	TRBV7-2	.	TRBJ2-7	CASSFAGTSGRGEQYF	TGTGCCAGCAGCTTTGCCGGGACTAGCGGGAGAGGCGAGCAGTACTTC
TRBD1	TRBV5-1	.	TRBJ2-2	CASSFLDRGGTGELFF	TGCGCCAGCAGCTTCCTCGACAGGGGGGGGACCGGGGAGCTGTTTTTT
.	TRBV4-3	.	TRBJ2-1	CASSQDLRSSYNEQFF	TGCGCCAGCAGCCAAGATCTGCGGTCCTCCTACAATGAGCAGTTCTTC
.	TRBV4-3	few	TRBJ1-4	CASSQELERSGEKLFF	TGCGCCAGCAGCCAAGAATTAGAAAGGAGTGGTGAAAAACTGTTTTTT
TRBD1	TRBV5-1	.	TRBJ2-5	CASNGQGNLETQYF	TGCGCCAGCAACGGACAGGGTAATTTAGAGACCCAGTACTTC
TRBD1	TRBV29-1	.	TRBJ1-2	CSVSSFRTGSGYGYTF	TGCAGCGTTAGCTCTTTTAGGACAGGGAGTGGCTATGGCTACACCTTC
.	TRBV29-1	.	TRBJ2-1	CSDWDLDNEQFF	TGCAGCGATTGGGACTTAGACAATGAGCAGTTCTTC
.	TRBV7-9	.	TRBJ1-5	CASSFGDQPQHF	TGTGCCAGCAGCTTCGGGGATCAGCCCCAGCATTTT
.	TRBV7-9	.	TRBJ1-1	CASSLAQGGSEAFF	TGTGCCAGCAGCTTAGCCCAGGGTGGGTCTGAAGCTTTCTTT
.	TRBV30	.	TRBJ2-1	CAWSVIQEPPIYGEQFF	TGTGCCTGGAGTGTAATACAGGAGCCTCCCATATATGGGGAGCAGTTCTTC
.	TRBV9	.	TRBJ2-1	CASSVDGGRYNEQFF	TGTGCCAGCAGCGTAGATGGGGGCCGGTACAATGAGCAGTTCTTC
TRBD2	TRBV7-9	.	TRBJ2-7	CASSRLAGAFYEQYF	TGTGCCAGCAGCAGACTAGCGGGGGCCTTCTACGAGCAGTACTTC
.	TRBV6-6	few	TRBJ2-7	CASSSGTPYEQYF	TGTGCCAGCAGTTCCGGGACACCATACGAGCAGTACTTC
TRBD1	TRBV28	.	TRBJ1-5	CASTERGTGPQQPQHF	TGTGCCAGCACGGAGAGAGGGACAGGGCCTCAGCAGCCCCAGCATTTT
TRBD1	TRBV5-1	.	TRBJ2-3	CASSFTGDADTQYF	TGCGCCAGCAGCTTCACAGGGGACGCAGATACGCAGTATTTT
TRBD1	TRBV28	.	TRBJ2-5	CASSSDRDWDQETQYF	TGTGCCAGCAGTTCGGACAGGGATTGGGACCAAGAGACCCAGTACTTC
TRBD1	TRBV12-5	.	TRBJ1-1	CASGLIWTGNMNTEAFF	TGTGCTAGTGGTTTGATTTGGACAGGCAACATGAACACTGAAGCTTTCTTT
.	TRBV28	.	TRBJ1-5	CASSLSAGRNQPQHF	TGTGCCAGCAGTTTATCCGCGGGGCGCAATCAGCCCCAGCATTTT